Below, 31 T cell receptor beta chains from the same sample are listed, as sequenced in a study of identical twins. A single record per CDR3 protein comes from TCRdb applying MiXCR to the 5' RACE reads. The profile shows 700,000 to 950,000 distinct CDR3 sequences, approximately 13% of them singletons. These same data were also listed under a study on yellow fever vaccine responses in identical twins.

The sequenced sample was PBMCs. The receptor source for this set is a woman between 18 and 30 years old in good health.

CDR3 residues: CALCFGLAGALSYNEQFF. The CDR3 DNA is TGTGCCCTCTGTTTCGGACTAGCGGGGGCCCTCTCCTACAATGAGCAGTTCTTC. The chain carries TRBV12-3 or TRBV12-4 and TRBJ2-1; 13 bases are a match to TRBD2. V gave up 11 bases and J gave up 0 bases; unmatched junction bases: 13. The CDR3 sequence is 18 residues long.

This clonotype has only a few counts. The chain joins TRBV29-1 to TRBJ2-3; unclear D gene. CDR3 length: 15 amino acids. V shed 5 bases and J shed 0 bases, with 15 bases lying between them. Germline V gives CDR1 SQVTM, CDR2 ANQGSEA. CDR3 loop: CSVTGDPFSTDTQYF. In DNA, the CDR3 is TGCAGCGTTACTGGTGACCCGTTTAGCACAGATACGCAGTATTTT.

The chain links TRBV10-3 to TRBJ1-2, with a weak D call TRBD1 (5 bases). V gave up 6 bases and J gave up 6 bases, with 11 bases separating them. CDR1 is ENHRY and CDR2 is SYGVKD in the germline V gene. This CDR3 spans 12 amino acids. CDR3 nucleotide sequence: TGTGCCATCAGCGACAGAGCGAATGGCTACACCTTC. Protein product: CAISDRANGYTF.

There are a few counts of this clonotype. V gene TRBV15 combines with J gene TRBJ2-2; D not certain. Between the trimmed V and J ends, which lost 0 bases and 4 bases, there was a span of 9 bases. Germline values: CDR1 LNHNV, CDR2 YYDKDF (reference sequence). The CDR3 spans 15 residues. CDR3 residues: CATSREVSVTGELFF. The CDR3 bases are TGTGCCACCAGCAGAGAAGTCAGTGTCACCGGGGAGCTGTTTTTT. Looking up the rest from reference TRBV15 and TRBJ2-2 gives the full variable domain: DAMVIQNPRYQVTQFGKPVTLSCSQTLNHNVMYWYQQKSSQAPKLLFHYYDKDFNNEADTPDNFQSRRPNTSFCFLDIRSPGLGDTAMYLCATSREVSVTGELFFGEGSRLTVL.

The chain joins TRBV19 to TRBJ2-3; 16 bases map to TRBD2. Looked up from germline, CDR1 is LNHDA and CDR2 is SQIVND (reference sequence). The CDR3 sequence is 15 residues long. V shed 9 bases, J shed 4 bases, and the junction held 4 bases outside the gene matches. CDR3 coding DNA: TGTGCCAGCCAAGGGACTAGCGGGAGGGCAGATACGCAGTATTTT. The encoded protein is CASQGTSGRADTQYF.

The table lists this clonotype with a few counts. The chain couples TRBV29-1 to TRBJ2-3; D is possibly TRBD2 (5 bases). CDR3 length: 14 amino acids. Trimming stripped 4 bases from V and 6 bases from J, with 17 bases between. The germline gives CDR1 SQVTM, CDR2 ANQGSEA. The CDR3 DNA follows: TGCAGCGTTGTTCGCGGCTCCGGGGTGGATACGCAGTATTTT. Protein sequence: CSVVRGSGVDTQYF.

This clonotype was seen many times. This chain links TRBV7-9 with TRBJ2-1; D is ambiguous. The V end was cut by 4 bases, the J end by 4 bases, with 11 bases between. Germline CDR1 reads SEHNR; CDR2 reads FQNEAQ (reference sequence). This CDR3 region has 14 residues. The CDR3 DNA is TGTGCCAGCAGCTCCCCGACCCAGTACAATGAGCAGTTCTTC. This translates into CASSSPTQYNEQFF.

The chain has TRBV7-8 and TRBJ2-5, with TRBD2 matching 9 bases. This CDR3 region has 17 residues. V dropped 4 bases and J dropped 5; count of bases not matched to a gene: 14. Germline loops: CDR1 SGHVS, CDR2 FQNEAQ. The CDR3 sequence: CASSSPSRGLAFETQYF. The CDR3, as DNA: TGTGCCAGCAGCTCGCCCTCTAGGGGACTAGCTTTTGAGACCCAGTACTTC. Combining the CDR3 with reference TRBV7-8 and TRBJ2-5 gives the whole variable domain GAGVSQSPRYKVAKRGQDVALRCDPISGHVSLFWYQQALGQGPEFLTYFQNEAQLDKSGLPSDRFFAERPEGSVSTLKIQRTQQEDSAVYLCASSSPSRGLAFETQYFGPGTRLLVL.

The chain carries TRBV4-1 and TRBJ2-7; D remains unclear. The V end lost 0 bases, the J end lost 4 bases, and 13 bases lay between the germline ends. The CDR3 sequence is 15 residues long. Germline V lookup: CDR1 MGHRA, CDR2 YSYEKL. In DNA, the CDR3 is TGCGCCAGCAGCCAAGATCTGTTGACTGCTTACGAGCAGTACGTC. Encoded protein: CASSQDLLTAYEQYV.

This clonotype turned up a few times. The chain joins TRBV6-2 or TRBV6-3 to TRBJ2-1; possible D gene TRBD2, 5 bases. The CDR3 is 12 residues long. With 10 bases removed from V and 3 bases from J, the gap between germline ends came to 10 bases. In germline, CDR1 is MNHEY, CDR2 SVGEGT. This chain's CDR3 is CATGRDYNEQFF. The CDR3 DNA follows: TGTGCCACCGGCCGGGACTACAATGAGCAGTTCTTC.

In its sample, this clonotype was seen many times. The CDR3 DNA sequence: TGTGCCAGCAGTGAGGAAGAGACCCAGTACTTC. Translated: CASSEEETQYF. The J gene is TRBJ2-5, the V gene TRBV2, with D hard to call. This CDR3 has 11 residues. CDR1 and CDR2 (germline): SNHLY, FYNNEI. Trimming pared 3 bases from V and 3 bases from J, leaving 2 bases between.

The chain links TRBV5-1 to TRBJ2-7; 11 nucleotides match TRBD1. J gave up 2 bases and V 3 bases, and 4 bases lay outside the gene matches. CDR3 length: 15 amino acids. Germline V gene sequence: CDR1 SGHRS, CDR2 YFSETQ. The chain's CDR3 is CASSWGQGETYEQYV. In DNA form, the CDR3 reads TGCGCCAGCAGCTGGGGACAGGGGGAAACCTACGAGCAGTACGTC.

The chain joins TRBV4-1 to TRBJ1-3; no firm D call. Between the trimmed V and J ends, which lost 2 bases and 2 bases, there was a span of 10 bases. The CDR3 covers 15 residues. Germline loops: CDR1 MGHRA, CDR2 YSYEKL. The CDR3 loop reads CASSQFGPAGNTIYF. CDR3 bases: TGCGCCAGCAGCCAATTTGGGCCTGCTGGAAACACCATATATTTT.

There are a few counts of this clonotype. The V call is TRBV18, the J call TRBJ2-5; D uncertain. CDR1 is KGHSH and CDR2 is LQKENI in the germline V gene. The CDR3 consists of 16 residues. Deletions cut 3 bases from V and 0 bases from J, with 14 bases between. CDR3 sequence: CASSPRTTSYQETQYF. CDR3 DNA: TGTGCCAGCTCACCTCGGACCACTTCGTACCAAGAGACCCAGTACTTC.

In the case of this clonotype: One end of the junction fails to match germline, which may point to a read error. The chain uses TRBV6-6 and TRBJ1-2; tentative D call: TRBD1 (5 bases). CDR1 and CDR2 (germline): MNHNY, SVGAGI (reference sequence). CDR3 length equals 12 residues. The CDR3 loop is CAGRDSNYGYTF. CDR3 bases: TGTGCCGGCAGGGATTCTAACTATGGCTACACCTTC.

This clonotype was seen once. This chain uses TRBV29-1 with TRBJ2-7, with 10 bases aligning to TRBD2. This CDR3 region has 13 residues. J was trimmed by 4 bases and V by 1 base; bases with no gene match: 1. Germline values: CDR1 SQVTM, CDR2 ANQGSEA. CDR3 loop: CSVEATSGYEQYF. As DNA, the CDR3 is TGCAGCGTTGAAGCGACTAGCGGGTACGAGCAGTACTTC.

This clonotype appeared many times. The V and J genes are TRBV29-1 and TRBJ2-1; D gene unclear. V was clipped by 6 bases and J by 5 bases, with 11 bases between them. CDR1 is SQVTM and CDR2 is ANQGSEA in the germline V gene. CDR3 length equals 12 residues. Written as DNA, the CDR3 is TGCAGCGTCTTGAGATTCGACAATGAGCAGTTCTTC. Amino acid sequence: CSVLRFDNEQFF.

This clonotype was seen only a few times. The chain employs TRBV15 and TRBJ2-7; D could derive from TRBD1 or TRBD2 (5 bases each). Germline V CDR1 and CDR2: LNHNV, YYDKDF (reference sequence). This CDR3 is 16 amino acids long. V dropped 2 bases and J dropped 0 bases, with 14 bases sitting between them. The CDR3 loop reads CATSRTGWGFSYEQYF. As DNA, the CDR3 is TGTGCCACCAGCAGAACCGGGTGGGGGTTCTCCTACGAGCAGTACTTC.

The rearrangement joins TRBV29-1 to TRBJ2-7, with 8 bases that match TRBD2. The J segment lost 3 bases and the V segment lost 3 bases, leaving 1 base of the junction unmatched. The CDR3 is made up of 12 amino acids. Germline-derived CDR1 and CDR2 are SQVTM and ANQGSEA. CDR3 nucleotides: TGCAGCGTTGAGGCGGGGGGCTACGAGCAGTACTTC. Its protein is CSVEAGGYEQYF.

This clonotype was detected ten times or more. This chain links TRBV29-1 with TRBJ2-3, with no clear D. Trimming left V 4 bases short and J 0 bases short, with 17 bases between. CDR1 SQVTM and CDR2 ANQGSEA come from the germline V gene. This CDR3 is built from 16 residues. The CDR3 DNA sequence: TGCAGCGTTGCCAGTGCTAATAGTGCTAGCACAGATACGCAGTATTTT. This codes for CSVASANSASTDTQYF.

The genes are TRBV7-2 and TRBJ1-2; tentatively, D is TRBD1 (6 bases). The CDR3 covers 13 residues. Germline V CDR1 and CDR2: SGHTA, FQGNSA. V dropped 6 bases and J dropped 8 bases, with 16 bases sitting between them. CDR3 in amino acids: CASSTQGFRGYTF. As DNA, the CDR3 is TGTGCCAGCAGTACACAGGGTTTTCGCGGCTACACCTTC.

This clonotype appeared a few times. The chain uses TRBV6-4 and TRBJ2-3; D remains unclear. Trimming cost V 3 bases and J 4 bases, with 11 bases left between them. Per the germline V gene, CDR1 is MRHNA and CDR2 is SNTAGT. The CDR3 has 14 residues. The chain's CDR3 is CASSEWSNADTQYF. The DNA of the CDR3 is TGTGCCAGCAGTGAGTGGTCTAATGCAGATACGCAGTATTTT.

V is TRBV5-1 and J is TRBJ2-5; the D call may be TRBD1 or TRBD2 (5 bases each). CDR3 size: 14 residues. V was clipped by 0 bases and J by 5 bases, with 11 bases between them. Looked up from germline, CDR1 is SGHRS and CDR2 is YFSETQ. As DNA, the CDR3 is TGCGCCAGCAGCTTGGTTGGCAGGGAGGAGACCCAGTACTTC. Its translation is CASSLVGREETQYF.

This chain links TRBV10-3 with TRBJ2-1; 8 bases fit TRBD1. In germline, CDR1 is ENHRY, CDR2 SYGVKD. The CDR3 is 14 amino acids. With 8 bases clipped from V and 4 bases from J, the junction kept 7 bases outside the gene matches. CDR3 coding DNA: TGTGCCATCCAGCCAGGGGGCGCGTACAATGAGCAGTTCTTC. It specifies CAIQPGGAYNEQFF.

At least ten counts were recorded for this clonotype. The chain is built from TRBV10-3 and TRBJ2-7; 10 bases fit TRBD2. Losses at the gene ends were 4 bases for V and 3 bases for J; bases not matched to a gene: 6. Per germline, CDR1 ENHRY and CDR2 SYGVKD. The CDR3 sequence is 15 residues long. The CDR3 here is CAISGSLAGYYEQYF. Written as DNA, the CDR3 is TGTGCCATCAGTGGGTCACTAGCGGGATACTACGAGCAGTACTTC.

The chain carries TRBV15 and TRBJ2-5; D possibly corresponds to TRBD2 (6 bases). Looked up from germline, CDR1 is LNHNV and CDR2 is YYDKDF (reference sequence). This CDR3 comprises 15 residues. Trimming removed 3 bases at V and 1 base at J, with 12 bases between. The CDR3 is CATSRDSGLQETQYF. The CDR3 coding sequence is TGTGCCACCAGCAGGGATTCGGGACTCCAAGAGACCCAGTACTTC. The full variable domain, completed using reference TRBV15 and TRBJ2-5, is DAMVIQNPRYQVTQFGKPVTLSCSQTLNHNVMYWYQQKSSQAPKLLFHYYDKDFNNEADTPDNFQSRRPNTSFCFLDIRSPGLGDTAMYLCATSRDSGLQETQYFGPGTRLLVL.

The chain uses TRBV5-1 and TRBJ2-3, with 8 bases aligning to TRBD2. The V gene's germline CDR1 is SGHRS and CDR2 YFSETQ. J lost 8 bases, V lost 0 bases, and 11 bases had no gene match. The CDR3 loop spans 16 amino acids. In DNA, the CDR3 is TGCGCCAGCAGCTTGGCTGGGACTAGAATAGGAGGTACGCAGTATTTT. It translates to CASSLAGTRIGGTQYF. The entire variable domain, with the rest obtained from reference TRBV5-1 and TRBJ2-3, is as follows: KAGVTQTPRYLIKTRGQQVTLSCSPISGHRSVSWYQQTPGQGLQFLFEYFSETQRNKGNFPGRFSGRQFSNSRSEMNVSTLELGDSALYLCASSLAGTRIGGTQYFGPGTRLTVL.

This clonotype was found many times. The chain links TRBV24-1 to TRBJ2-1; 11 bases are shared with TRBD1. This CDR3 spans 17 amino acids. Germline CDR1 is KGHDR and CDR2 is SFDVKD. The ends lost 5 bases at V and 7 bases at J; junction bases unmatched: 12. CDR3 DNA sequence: TGTGCCACCAGTGCTTGGCCCGGGACAGGGGGACTTAATGAGCAGTTCTTC. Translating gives CATSAWPGTGGLNEQFF.

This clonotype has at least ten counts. CDR3 amino acids: CASSPRTGPISDEQFF. CDR3 DNA sequence: TGCGCCAGCAGCCCTCGGACAGGGCCCATTTCAGATGAGCAGTTCTTC. The V and J genes are TRBV4-1 and TRBJ2-1; 8 nucleotides match TRBD1. The junction had 13 bases not matched to a gene; V was cut back by 4 bases and J by 8 bases. The CDR3 is 16 residues long. The germline gives CDR1 MGHRA, CDR2 YSYEKL.

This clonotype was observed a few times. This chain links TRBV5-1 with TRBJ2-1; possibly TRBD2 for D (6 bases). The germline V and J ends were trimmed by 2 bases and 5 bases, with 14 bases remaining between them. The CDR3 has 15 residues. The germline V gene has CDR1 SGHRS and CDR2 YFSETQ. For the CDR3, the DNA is TGCGCCAGCAGCTTAACCCGGGGGAGCAACAATGAGCAGTTCTTC. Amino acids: CASSLTRGSNNEQFF.

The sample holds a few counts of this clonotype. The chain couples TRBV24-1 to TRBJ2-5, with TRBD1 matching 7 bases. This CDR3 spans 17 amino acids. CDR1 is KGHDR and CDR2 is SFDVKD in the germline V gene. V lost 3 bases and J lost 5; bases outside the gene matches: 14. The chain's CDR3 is CATSDNLRQGRLETQYF. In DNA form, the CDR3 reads TGTGCCACCAGTGATAACCTCAGACAGGGTCGACTGGAGACCCAGTACTTC.